This T cell receptor beta chain originates from a study of identical twins. Via MiXCR, TCRdb re-called the 5' RACE reads, giving one row per CDR3 protein. The sample carries roughly 690,000 distinct CDR3 sequences, 21% recorded once. Between the trimmed V and J ends, which lost 2 bases and 9 bases, there was a span of 10 bases. There are 12 residues in the CDR3. Germline V gene lookup returns CDR1 MNHEY and CDR2 SVGEGT. This clonotype showed up just a few times. The data were also submitted as part of a second study, on T cells expressing NK-cell markers. From that report: Leadership of the CD3+CD56-NKG2C+ fraction also belonged to these clonotypes in several donors.

This chain uses TRBV6-2 or TRBV6-3 with TRBJ2-5, with D perhaps assigned TRBD1 or TRBD2 (5 bases each). The receptor comes from a woman between 18 and 30 years old in good health. Sequencing was performed on PBMCs. This CDR3 reads CASSYPGPAQYF. In nucleotides, the CDR3 is TGTGCCAGCAGTTACCCGGGACCCGCCCAGTACTTC.